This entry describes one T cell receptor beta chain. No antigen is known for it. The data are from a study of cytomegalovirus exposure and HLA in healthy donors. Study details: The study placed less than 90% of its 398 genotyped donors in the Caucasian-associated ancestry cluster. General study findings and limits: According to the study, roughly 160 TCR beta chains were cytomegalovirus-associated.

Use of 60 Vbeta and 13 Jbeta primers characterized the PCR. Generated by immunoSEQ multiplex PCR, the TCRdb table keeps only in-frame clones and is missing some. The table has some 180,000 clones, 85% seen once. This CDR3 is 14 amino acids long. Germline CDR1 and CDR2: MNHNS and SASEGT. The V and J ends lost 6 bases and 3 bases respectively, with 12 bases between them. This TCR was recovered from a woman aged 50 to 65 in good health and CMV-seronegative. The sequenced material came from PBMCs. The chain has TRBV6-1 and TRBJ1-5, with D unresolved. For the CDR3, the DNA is TGTGCCAGCAGAGACGGAGAAGACAATCAGCCCCAGCATTTT. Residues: CASRDGEDNQPQHF.